This T cell receptor (beta chain) was identified during a study of CD8 T cell repertoires and HIV-1 epitope variants. About the research overall: Separate wells received one of Twenty-five Gag or Nef variant peptides. Equal numbers of autologous T cell-negative cells presented antigen to enriched T cells. A roughly 10-day culture received IL-2, IL-7 and IL-15 on days 3 and 7. The baseline condition was 1M T cells left uncultured.

The V and J ends lost 3 bases and 2 bases, in that order; junction bases with no gene match: 3. CDR3 length: 14 amino acids. CDR1 is SGHAT and CDR2 is FQNNGV in the germline V gene. In the case of this clone: Antigen: not known.

Profiled with immunoSEQ multiplex PCR; TCRdb holds only in-frame clones, not every one. Found here are fewer than 7,500 clones, roughly 71% of them singletons; the top ten hold more than 35%. The receptor's source is a male donor with HIV. Sequenced input: cultured CD8+ T cells derived from PBMCs. The rearrangement joins TRBV11-2 to TRBJ1-1; 7 bases agree with TRBD1. The CDR3 sequence is CASSFRGINTEAFF. DNA for the CDR3: TGTGCCAGCAGCTTCAGGGGGATCAACACTGAAGCTTTCTTT.